This T cell receptor beta chain was documented in a study of T-cell memory formation after mild COVID-19. Overall study: Most TCR clusters belonged to a single donor.

Study findings and constraints: Clones that got smaller from day 15 to 85 had even CD4/CD8, while clones growing later tipped toward CD4+. CD4+ contracting clones were found mainly in CM and EM, and CD8+ ones in EMRA.

TCRdb itself ran the 5' RACE reads through MiXCR, one entry per CDR3 protein. Here the sample spans about 470,000 distinct CDR3 sequences, about 20% being singletons. Of note for this clonotype: Its antigen is currently unknown.

Germline lookup yields CDR1 SQVTM and CDR2 ANQGSEA. Trimming stripped 6 bases from V and 0 bases from J, with 13 bases between. This CDR3 contains 14 residues. This clonotype was sampled from an adult woman who had mild COVID-19 (a few samples of this study predate the infection). Cell type and time point are not known. This rearrangement joins TRBV29-1 to TRBJ2-3; weak D call: TRBD1 (5 bases). Sequences were obtained from PBMCs or a T cell subset sorted from them (not recorded which). In nucleotides, the CDR3 is TGCAGCGTCCAGCCAGGGTCTAGCACAGATACGCAGTATTTT. Its protein is CSVQPGSSTDTQYF.